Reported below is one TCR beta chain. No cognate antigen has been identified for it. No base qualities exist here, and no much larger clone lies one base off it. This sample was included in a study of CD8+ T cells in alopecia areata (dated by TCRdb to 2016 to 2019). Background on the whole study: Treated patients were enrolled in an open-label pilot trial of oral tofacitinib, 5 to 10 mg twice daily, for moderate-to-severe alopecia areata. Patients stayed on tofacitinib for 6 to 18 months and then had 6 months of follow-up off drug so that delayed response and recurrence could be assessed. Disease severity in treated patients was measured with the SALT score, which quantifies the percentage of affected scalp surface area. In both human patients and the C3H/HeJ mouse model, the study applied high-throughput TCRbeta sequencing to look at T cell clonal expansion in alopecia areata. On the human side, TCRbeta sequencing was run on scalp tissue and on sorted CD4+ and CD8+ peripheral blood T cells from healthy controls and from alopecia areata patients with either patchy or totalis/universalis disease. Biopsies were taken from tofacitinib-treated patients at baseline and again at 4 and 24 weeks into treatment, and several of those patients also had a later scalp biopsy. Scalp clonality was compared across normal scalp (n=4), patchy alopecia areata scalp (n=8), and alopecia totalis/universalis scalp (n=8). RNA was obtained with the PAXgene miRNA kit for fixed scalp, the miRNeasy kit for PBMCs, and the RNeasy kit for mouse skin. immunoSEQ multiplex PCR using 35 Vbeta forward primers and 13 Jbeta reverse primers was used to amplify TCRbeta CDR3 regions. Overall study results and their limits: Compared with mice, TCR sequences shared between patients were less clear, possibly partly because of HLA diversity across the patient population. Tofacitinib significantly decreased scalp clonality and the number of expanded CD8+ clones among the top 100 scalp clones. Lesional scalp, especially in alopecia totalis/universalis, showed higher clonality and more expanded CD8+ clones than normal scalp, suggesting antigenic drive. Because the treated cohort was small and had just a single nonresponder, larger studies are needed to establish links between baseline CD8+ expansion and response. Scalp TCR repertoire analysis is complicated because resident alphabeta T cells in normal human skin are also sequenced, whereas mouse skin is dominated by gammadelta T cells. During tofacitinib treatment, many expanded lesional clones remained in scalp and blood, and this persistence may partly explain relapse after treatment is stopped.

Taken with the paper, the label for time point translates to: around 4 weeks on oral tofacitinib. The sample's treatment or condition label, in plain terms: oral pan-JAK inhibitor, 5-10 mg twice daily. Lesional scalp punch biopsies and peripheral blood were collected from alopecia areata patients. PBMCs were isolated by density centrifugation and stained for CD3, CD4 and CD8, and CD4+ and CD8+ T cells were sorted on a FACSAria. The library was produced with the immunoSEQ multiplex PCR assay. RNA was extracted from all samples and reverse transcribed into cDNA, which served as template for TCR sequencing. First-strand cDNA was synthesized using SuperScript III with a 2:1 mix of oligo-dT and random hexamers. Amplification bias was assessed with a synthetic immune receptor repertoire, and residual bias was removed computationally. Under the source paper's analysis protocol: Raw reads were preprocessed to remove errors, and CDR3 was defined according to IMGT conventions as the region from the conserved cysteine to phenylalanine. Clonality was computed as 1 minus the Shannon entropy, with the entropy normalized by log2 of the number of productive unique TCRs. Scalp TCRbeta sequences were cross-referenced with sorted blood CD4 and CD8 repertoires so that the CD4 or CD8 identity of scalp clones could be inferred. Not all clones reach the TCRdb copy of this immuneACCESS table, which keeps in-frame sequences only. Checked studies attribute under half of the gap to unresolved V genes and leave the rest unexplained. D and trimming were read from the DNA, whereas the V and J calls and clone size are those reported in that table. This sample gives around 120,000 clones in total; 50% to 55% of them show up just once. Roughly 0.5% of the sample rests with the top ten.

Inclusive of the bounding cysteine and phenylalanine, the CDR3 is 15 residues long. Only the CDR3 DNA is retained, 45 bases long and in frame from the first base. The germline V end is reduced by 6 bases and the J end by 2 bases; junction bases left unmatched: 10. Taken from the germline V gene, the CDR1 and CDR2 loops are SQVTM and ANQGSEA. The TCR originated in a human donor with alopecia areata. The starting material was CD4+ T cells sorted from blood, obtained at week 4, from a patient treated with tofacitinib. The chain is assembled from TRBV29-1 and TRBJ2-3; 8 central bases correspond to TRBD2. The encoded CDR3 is CSVQTLAASTDTQYF. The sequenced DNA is TGCAGCGTGCAAACACTAGCGGCGTCCACAGATACGCAGTATTTT.